The sequence of this T cell receptor (beta chain) was determined in a study of OX40 agonist ivuxolimab in advanced cancers. Study-wide context: Ivuxolimab, which targeted the costimulatory receptor OX40 (CD134), was an agonistic, fully human IgG2 monoclonal antibody. Intravenous ivuxolimab was administered to patients every 2 weeks at six dose levels: 0.01, 0.1, 0.3, 1.5, 3 and 10 mg/kg. Prior anti-PD-1, anti-PD-L1 or anti-CTLA-4 therapy was permitted, and checkpoint inhibitors had been received by roughly 42% of dose-escalation patients. In the dose-escalation cohort, more than 80% of patients were male, and the mean age was around 60 years with a range of about 20 to 80. Partial responses occurred in three dose-escalation patients: two with cutaneous melanoma and one with hepatocellular carcinoma. Among the approximately 50 dose-escalation patients, around 19 had hepatocellular carcinoma, 15 or so melanoma, 9 renal cell carcinoma and 9 head and neck cancer. The point of sequencing TCRbeta in the periphery was to test whether ivuxolimab changed TCR sequence diversity and drove clonal T-cell expansion. The paper describes the monotherapy dose-escalation part (N = 52 patients) of the phase I trial of ivuxolimab. What the authors observed across the whole study: Clonal expansion of both CD4+ and CD8+ blood T cells was observed from baseline to week 6 at doses 0.1 to 3.0 mg/kg. The antigen specificity of the clonally expanded peripheral T cells was not determined. In the 0.1-3.0 mg/kg groups, partial responders had among the lowest normalized peripheral clonal expansion, particularly in CD8+ T cells. Low levels of normalized T-cell clonal expansion were also shown by some nonresponding patients. After ivuxolimab, more expanded clones were found on average in CD8+ T cells than in CD4+ T cells.

Genomic DNA was extracted from sorted cells for sequencing of the TCRbeta CDR3 region. The immunoSEQ Assay was used to sequence the TCRbeta CDR3 regions. TCRdb retrieved this table from immuneACCESS and kept in-frame rearrangements only. Not all clones are present; in checked studies, unresolved V genes account for under half, and no reason is known for the remainder. In all, the sample holds about 73,000 clones, and 84% of those were seen once. The ten largest clones add up to more than 2% of the sample. The trial excluded patients who had a history of autoimmune disease or were on systemic immunosuppression. Peripheral blood for TCR sequencing was drawn from every dose cohort at baseline, at cycle 4 day 1 and at cycle 7 day 1. The samples were drawn from a first-in-human, open-label, multicenter phase I dose-escalation trial of ivuxolimab. Adults with locally advanced or metastatic melanoma, renal cell, hepatocellular, or head and neck squamous cell carcinoma were enrolled in the trial. Before TCR sequencing, CD4+ and CD8+ T cells were separately sorted from peripheral blood.

Concerning this clone: Its recognized antigen is unknown. Base quality data are lacking; no much larger clone is found one base away.

The germline V gene sets CDR1 to SGHTA and CDR2 to FQGNSA. V gives up 8 bases and J gives up 1 base, and the segment between their germline ends measures 15 bases. There are 16 amino acids in the CDR3, from cysteine to phenylalanine inclusive. The only DNA kept is the CDR3, 48 bases in frame from the first base. The sequence joins TRBV7-2 to TRBJ2-6, with TRBD1 perhaps the D gene, on 6 matching bases. This sequence originates from an adult with an advanced solid tumor such as melanoma, head and neck, liver or kidney cancer. The sample here was CD4+ or CD8+ T cells sorted from blood, taken in a trial of the OX40 agonist ivuxolimab. The CDR3 has the sequence CASRWTAQSGANVLTF. The DNA sequence is given as TGTGCCAGCCGATGGACAGCTCAGTCTGGGGCCAACGTCCTGACTTTC.